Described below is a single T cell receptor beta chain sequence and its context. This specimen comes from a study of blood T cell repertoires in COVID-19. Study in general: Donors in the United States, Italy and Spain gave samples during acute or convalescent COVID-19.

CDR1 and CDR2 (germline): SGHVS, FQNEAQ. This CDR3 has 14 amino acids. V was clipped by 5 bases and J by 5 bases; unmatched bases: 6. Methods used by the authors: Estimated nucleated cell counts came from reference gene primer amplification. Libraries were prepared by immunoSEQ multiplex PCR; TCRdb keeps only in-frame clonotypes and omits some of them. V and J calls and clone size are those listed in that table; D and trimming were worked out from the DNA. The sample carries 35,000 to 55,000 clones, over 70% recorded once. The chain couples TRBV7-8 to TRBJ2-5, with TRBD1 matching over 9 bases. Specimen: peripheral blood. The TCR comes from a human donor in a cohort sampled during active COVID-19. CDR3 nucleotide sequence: TGTGCCAGCAGCCCACGACAGGGGGGGGAGACCCAGTACTTC. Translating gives CASSPRQGGETQYF.